Following are 21 T cell receptor beta chains from one sample sequenced in a study of blood T cell repertoires in COVID-19. Only in-frame clones appear in the TCRdb table, and some are missing; sequencing was by immunoSEQ multiplex PCR. This table holds some 420,000 clones, over 75% found once. The sample comprised PBMCs or T cells enriched from blood (not recorded which). The receptor set was obtained from a man between 25 and 39 years old who had recovered from COVID-19.

The V call is TRBV19, the J call TRBJ2-1, with D possibly being TRBD2 (5 bases). The CDR3 consists of 14 residues. The V end was cut by 2 bases, the J end by 4 bases, with 9 bases between. The germline CDR1 and CDR2 sequences are LNHDA and SQIVND (reference sequence). The CDR3 DNA follows: TGTGCCAGTAGTATAACCGGGAAGTACAATGAGCAGTTCTTC. This gives the protein CASSITGKYNEQFF.

This rearrangement joins TRBV7-3 to TRBJ1-1; 7 nucleotides align to TRBD1. Per the germline V gene, CDR1 is SGHTA and CDR2 is FQGTGA. V trimming: 5 bases; J trimming: 0 bases; junction bases outside the gene matches: 12. This CDR3 is 17 amino acids long. The CDR3 coding sequence is TGTGCCAGCAGCCCGGGACAGCACGTTCATATGAACACTGAAGCTTTCTTT. Protein: CASSPGQHVHMNTEAFF.

The chain carries TRBV19 and TRBJ2-1; 7 nucleotides agree with TRBD2. The germline V gene has CDR1 LNHDA and CDR2 SQIVND (reference sequence). J gave up 9 bases and V 6 bases, and 8 bases lay outside the gene matches. This CDR3 is 13 amino acids long. The DNA for the CDR3 is TGTGCCAGTAGACTCTCTAGCGGTCCTGAGCAGTTCTTC. Translating it yields CASRLSSGPEQFF.

The rearrangement links TRBV3-1 (or the pseudogene TRBV3-2) to TRBJ1-1, with D uncertain. There are 14 residues in the CDR3. Trimming stripped 4 bases from V and 0 bases from J, with 9 bases between. Germline V gives CDR1 LGHDT, CDR2 YNNKEL (reference sequence). CDR3 DNA: TGTGCCAGCAGCCCGGTCATGATGAACACTGAAGCTTTCTTT. This translates into CASSPVMMNTEAFF.

V is TRBV28 and J is TRBJ2-7; D remains ambiguous. V lost 5 bases and J 3 bases, leaving 8 bases between the germline ends. Germline V lookup: CDR1 MDHEN, CDR2 SYDVKM. The CDR3 contains 12 residues. This CDR3 is CASSHEYYEQYF. Written as DNA, the CDR3 is TGTGCCAGCAGTCACGAGTACTACGAGCAGTACTTC.

This clone was seen only once. This chain joins TRBV3-1 (or the pseudogene TRBV3-2) and TRBJ1-6, with 9 bases fitting TRBD1. The junction had 2 bases not matched to a gene; V was cut back by 5 bases and J by 6 bases. Germline CDR1 and CDR2: LGHDT and YNNKEL (reference sequence). CDR3 size: 14 residues. CDR3 sequence reads: CASSGTGFNSPLHF. The CDR3 coding sequence is TGTGCCAGCAGCGGGACAGGGTTTAATTCACCCCTCCACTTT.

This chain joins TRBV10-3 and TRBJ2-7, with 8 bases fitting TRBD2. CDR1 and CDR2 (germline): ENHRY, SYGVKD. V shed 10 bases, J shed 2 bases, and the junction held 10 bases outside the gene matches. This CDR3 contains 14 residues. The CDR3 loop reads CATSGGGIAYEQYF. As DNA, the CDR3 is TGTGCCACCTCGGGGGGGGGAATTGCCTACGAGCAGTACTTC.

This chain connects TRBV15 to TRBJ2-7; 7 bases are shared with TRBD2. The V segment lost 5 bases and the J segment 9 bases; nucleotides outside the gene matches: 13. The CDR3 has 14 amino acids. CDR1 is LNHNV and CDR2 is YYDKDF in the germline V gene (reference sequence). The CDR3 nucleotides are TGTGCCACCAGCGCAGCTATCGGGGGGAGCGCGCAGTACTTC. It encodes CATSAAIGGSAQYF.

The chain couples TRBV19 to TRBJ1-2; the D gene is possibly TRBD1 (6 bases). CDR1 LNHDA and CDR2 SQIVND come from the germline V gene (reference sequence). This CDR3 region has 15 residues. V was clipped by 7 bases and J by 3 bases, with 18 bases between them. CDR3 sequence: CASTKQGHRDYGYTF. Here the CDR3 DNA reads TGTGCCAGTACCAAACAGGGTCACCGAGACTATGGCTACACCTTC.

This sequence joins TRBV6-5 and TRBJ2-7; D may be TRBD1 (6 bases). CDR1 and CDR2 (germline): MNHEY, SVGAGI. The ends were cut back, 5 bases at V and 3 bases at J, with 17 bases in the middle. CDR3 length: 15 residues. The CDR3 protein is CASSRGTSLLYEQYF. The CDR3 region has the DNA TGTGCCAGCAGTCGAGGGACATCCCTTCTCTACGAGCAGTACTTC.

The CDR3 sequence is CATSDPGPQGNEQFF. DNA of the CDR3: TGTGCCACCAGTGACCCTGGACCTCAGGGGAATGAGCAGTTCTTC. The chain combines TRBV24-1 with TRBJ2-1; D perhaps matches TRBD1 (6 bases). Per the germline V gene, CDR1 is KGHDR and CDR2 is SFDVKD. This CDR3 is built from 15 residues. Trimming pared 4 bases from V and 7 bases from J, leaving 16 bases between.

V usage is TRBV6-1 and J usage is TRBJ1-2; D possibly corresponds to TRBD1 (5 bases). With 3 bases removed from V and 4 bases from J, the gap between germline ends came to 15 bases. CDR3 length: 15 residues. The germline V gene has CDR1 MNHNS and CDR2 SASEGT. This CDR3 is CASSEEGSWGYGYTF. CDR3 coding DNA: TGTGCCAGCAGTGAGGAGGGGTCGTGGGGCTATGGCTACACCTTC.

J is TRBJ2-2 and V is TRBV24-1, with a possible D match to TRBD1 (6 bases). Germline-derived CDR1 and CDR2 are KGHDR and SFDVKD. The CDR3 loop spans 20 amino acids. Trimming stripped 0 bases from V and 7 bases from J, with 26 bases between. The CDR3 nucleotides are TGTGCCACCAGTGATTTGCCCCTACTTTTTGGGGCTTGGGACAACGGGGAGCTGTTTTTT. Translating it yields CATSDLPLLFGAWDNGELFF.

The V call is TRBV3-1 (or the pseudogene TRBV3-2), the J call TRBJ2-1; 13 bases map to TRBD2. This CDR3 spans 17 amino acids. Germline V gives CDR1 LGHDT, CDR2 YNNKEL (reference sequence). With V trimmed by 4 bases and J by 8 bases, 11 bases remained unmatched. For the CDR3, the DNA is TGTGCCAGCAGCCCTCAACCGGGACTAGCGGGGTTATATGAGCAGTTCTTC. Translated: CASSPQPGLAGLYEQFF.

The J gene is TRBJ2-5, the V gene TRBV7-2, with 12 nucleotides matching TRBD2. With V trimmed by 5 bases and J by 5 bases, 3 bases remained unmatched. From germline, CDR1 is SGHTA and CDR2 FQGNSA. The CDR3 loop spans 14 amino acids. CDR3 in amino acids: CASSATSGRETQYF. In DNA form, the CDR3 reads TGTGCCAGCAGCGCAACTAGCGGGAGGGAGACCCAGTACTTC.

A single count supports this clone. The rearrangement uses TRBV27 and TRBJ2-6; the D gene is possibly TRBD1 (6 bases). V gave up 0 bases and J gave up 4 bases, with 10 bases separating them. Germline CDR1 MNHEY, CDR2 SMNVEV (reference sequence). This CDR3 is 16 amino acids long. DNA for the CDR3: TGTGCCAGCAGTTTATCAGGGGGAGCAGGGGCCAACGTCCTGACTTTC. Its protein is CASSLSGGAGANVLTF.

J is TRBJ2-1 and V is TRBV10-3, with TRBD2 matching 7 bases. The CDR3 sequence is 14 residues long. V lost 7 bases and J lost 6; bases outside the gene matches: 9. Germline V CDR1 and CDR2: ENHRY, SYGVKD. In DNA form, the CDR3 reads TGTGCCATCAACCTAGCGGAGGGAGGCAATGAGCAGTTCTTC. Amino acid sequence: CAINLAEGGNEQFF.

This clone occurred once. The CDR3 DNA is TGCGCCAGCAGTGAGCTCCTCCGCGGGGGTGAGCAGTTCTTC. This sequence encodes CASSELLRGGEQFF. The chain is built from TRBV10-2 and TRBJ2-1, with TRBD2 identical over 7 bases. The CDR3 length is 14 residues. The V gene end was trimmed by 2 bases and the J gene end by 9 bases; junction bases not matched to a gene: 7. Germline V gene data show CDR1 as WSHSY and CDR2 as SAAADI.

This clone came up many times. The chain employs TRBV14 and TRBJ2-7, with 8 bases identical to TRBD2. In germline, CDR1 is SGHDN, CDR2 FVKESK. The CDR3 runs to 15 residues. J was trimmed by 4 bases and V by 2 bases; bases with no gene match: 7. CDR3 sequence reads: CASSQFREGRYEQYF. CDR3 DNA: TGTGCCAGCAGCCAATTTCGGGAGGGGAGGTACGAGCAGTACTTC.

The J gene is TRBJ1-2, the V gene TRBV28; D perhaps matches TRBD1 (5 bases). The CDR3 runs 16 residues. In germline, CDR1 is MDHEN, CDR2 SYDVKM. Between the trimmed V and J ends, which lost 4 bases and 4 bases, there was a span of 19 bases. Here the CDR3 reads CASSSPPGLLGYGYTF. CDR3 DNA: TGTGCCAGCAGTTCTCCTCCGGGACTCTTGGGCTATGGCTACACCTTC.

The chain is built from TRBV6-1 and TRBJ2-1, with 10 bases identical to TRBD1. V lost 2 bases, J lost 2 bases, and 3 bases stayed unmatched. Looked up from germline, CDR1 is MNHNS and CDR2 is SASEGT. The CDR3 is made up of 16 amino acids. The CDR3 reads CASSEWDRGAYNEQFF. The CDR3 DNA reads TGTGCCAGCAGTGAATGGGACAGGGGTGCCTACAATGAGCAGTTCTTC.